This TCR beta chain was found in a study of CD8+ T cells in alopecia areata (dated by TCRdb to the late 2010s). Some background on the complete study: The treated patients took part in an open-label pilot trial in which moderate-to-severe alopecia areata was treated with oral tofacitinib at 5 to 10 mg twice daily. Patients received tofacitinib for 6 to 18 months and were then followed off drug for 6 months to check for delayed response and recurrence. Tofacitinib-treated patients had biopsies at baseline and at 4 and 24 weeks of treatment, with a later scalp biopsy in several patients. Scalp clonality was compared among normal scalp (n=4), patchy alopecia areata scalp (n=8), and alopecia totalis/universalis scalp (n=8). TCRbeta CDR3 regions were amplified by immunoSEQ multiplex PCR with 35 Vbeta forward and 13 Jbeta reverse primers. For the treated patients, the SALT score, which quantifies what percentage of scalp surface area is affected, served as the measure of disease severity. Scalp tissue and sorted CD4+ and CD8+ peripheral blood T cells from patchy and totalis/universalis alopecia areata patients and from healthy controls were covered by human TCRbeta sequencing. In both human patients and the C3H/HeJ mouse model, the study applied high-throughput TCRbeta sequencing to look at T cell clonal expansion in alopecia areata. RNA came from the PAXgene miRNA kit for fixed scalp, the miRNeasy kit for PBMCs, and the RNeasy kit for mouse skin. Overall study results and their limits: Compared with normal scalp, lesional scalp, particularly in alopecia totalis/universalis, had higher clonality and more expanded CD8+ clones, which suggests antigenic drive. Unlike mouse skin, which is dominated by gammadelta T cells, normal human skin has resident alphabeta T cells that are also sequenced, and this complicates analysis of the scalp TCR repertoire. Because the treated cohort was small and had only one nonresponder, larger studies are needed to examine links between baseline CD8+ expansion and response. Compared with mice, TCR sequences shared between patients were less clear, possibly partly because of HLA diversity across the patient population. Many expanded lesional clones were found to persist in scalp and blood during tofacitinib treatment, and relapse after treatment cessation may be partly explained by this persistence. Tofacitinib significantly decreased scalp clonality and the number of expanded CD8+ clones among the top 100 scalp clones.

V loses 1 base, J loses 2 bases, and the germline ends lie 6 bases apart. Sequences LGHNA (CDR1) and YSLEER (CDR2) are obtained from the germline V gene. Spanning cysteine to phenylalanine, the CDR3 consists of 14 amino acids. CDR3 DNA is the only sequence kept; it has 42 bases, read in frame from the first base. Per the publication, the time point label means: around 24 weeks on oral tofacitinib. The treatment or condition label, as the study defines it: oral pan-JAK inhibitor, 5-10 mg twice daily. Lesional scalp punch biopsies and peripheral blood were obtained from alopecia areata patients. After PBMCs were isolated by density centrifugation and stained for CD3, CD4 and CD8, a FACSAria was used to sort CD4+ and CD8+ T cells. With regard to this clone: Its antigen remains unidentified. Base qualities are not provided; no much larger clone lies one nucleotide away.

The library was generated by the immunoSEQ multiplex PCR assay. To provide template for TCR sequencing, every sample had RNA extracted and reverse transcribed into cDNA. SuperScript III was used for first-strand cDNA synthesis, primed with a 2:1 mix of oligo-dT and random hexamers. A synthetic immune receptor repertoire was used to assess amplification bias, and residual bias was removed computationally. The published analysis was carried out like this. Raw reads were preprocessed for error removal, and CDR3 was defined according to IMGT conventions as running from the conserved cysteine to phenylalanine. Clonality was computed by normalizing Shannon entropy by log2 of the number of productive unique TCRs and subtracting the result from 1. Whether each scalp clone was CD4 or CD8 was inferred by checking scalp TCRbeta sequences against the CD4 and CD8 repertoires from sorted blood. The clones in this table, taken by TCRdb from immuneACCESS, are in-frame only. Not every clone is retained; where verified, under half of the shortfall comes from an unresolved V gene, and the cause of the rest is unknown. V and J calls plus clone size are reproduced from that table; the DNA served to infer D and trimming. In all, the sample holds over 95,000 clones, and less than 60% of those were seen once. The ten largest clones take up roughly 3.5% of the sample.

The sequence links TRBV4-3 to TRBJ2-1, with the D segment identity uncertain. Sample: CD4+ T cells sorted from blood, taken at week 24, from a patient treated with tofacitinib. This TCR was recovered from a human donor with alopecia areata. The sequenced DNA: TGCGCCAGCAGCCAAGCGGGTCCCTACAATGAGCAGTTCTTC. It translates as CASSQAGPYNEQFF.